There are a few counts of the clone carrying this T cell receptor (beta chain). Its specificity is unknown. The data were taken from a study of blood T cells in healthy people across ages. At the level of the study: When template switching was applied, about one barcoded beta molecule was captured per two T cells. Study-wide results and caveats: The fall in TCR beta diversity per million T cells was roughly linear with age.

Trimming cost V 5 bases and J 1 base; bases outside gene matches: 9. The CDR3 is made up of 16 amino acids. Looked up from germline, CDR1 is SEHNR and CDR2 is FQNEAQ (reference sequence). Together with a sample-barcoded 5' primer, a J-beta primer mix was included in a second PCR lasting roughly 6 to 12 cycles. Carrying 12 random nucleotides, a template-switch adaptor labeled each individual cDNA molecule. TCRdb re-called the 5' RACE reads through MiXCR, storing one row per CDR3 protein. This table holds roughly 2 million distinct CDR3 sequences, roughly 49% found once. The sequencing input was blood. The sequence derives from a woman in her thirties or forties in good health. V gene TRBV7-9 combines with J gene TRBJ2-5; 8 bases align to TRBD1. CDR3 amino acids: CASSTRTGWTQETQYF. In DNA, the CDR3 is TGTGCCAGCAGCACCCGGACAGGGTGGACCCAAGAGACCCAGTACTTC.